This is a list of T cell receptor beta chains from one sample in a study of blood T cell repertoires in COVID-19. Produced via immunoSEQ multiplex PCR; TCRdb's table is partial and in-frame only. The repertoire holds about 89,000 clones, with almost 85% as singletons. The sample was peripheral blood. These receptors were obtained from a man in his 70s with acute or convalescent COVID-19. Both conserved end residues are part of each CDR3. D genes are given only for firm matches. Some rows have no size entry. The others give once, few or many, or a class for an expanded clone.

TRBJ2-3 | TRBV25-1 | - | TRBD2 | TGTGCCAGCAGTGCCCTAGCGGGGGGCACAGATACGCAGTATTTT | CASSALAGGTDTQYF
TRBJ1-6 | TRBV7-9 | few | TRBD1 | TGTGCCAGCAGTATAACAGGGGATAATTCACCCCTCCACTTT | CASSITGDNSPLHF
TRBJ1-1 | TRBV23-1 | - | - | TGCGCCAGCAGTCAAGGAAGGGGAAGGGAGGACACTGAAGCTTTCTTT | CASSQGRGREDTEAFF
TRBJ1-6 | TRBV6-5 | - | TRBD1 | TGTGCCACCTGGCCGGGACAGGGGGACAATTCACCCCTCCACTTT | CATWPGQGDNSPLHF
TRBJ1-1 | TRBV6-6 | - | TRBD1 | TGTGCCAGCAGAAATCAGGGGGAGGCGAACACTGAAGCTTTCTTT | CASRNQGEANTEAFF
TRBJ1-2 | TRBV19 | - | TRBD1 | TGTGCCAGTAACGACAGGGGGGGATATGGCTACACCTTC | CASNDRGGYGYTF
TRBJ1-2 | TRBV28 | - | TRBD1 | TGTGCCAGCCTTATCGGGACAGCAAACTATGGCTACACCTTC | CASLIGTANYGYTF
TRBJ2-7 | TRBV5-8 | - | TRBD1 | TGTGCCAGCAGCTCCTTTATTGACAGGGGGGTTGGCGAGCAGTACTTC | CASSSFIDRGVGEQYF
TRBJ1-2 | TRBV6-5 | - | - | TGTGCCAGCAGGGCCCAGGGGCCCGTATACACCTTC | CASRAQGPVYTF
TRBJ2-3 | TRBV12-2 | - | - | TGTGCAAGTCGCTTAGGGACTAGCGGGGGGTATAGCACAGATACGCAGTATTTT | CASRLGTSGGYSTDTQYF
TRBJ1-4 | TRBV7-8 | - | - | TGTGCCAGCAGCCCTGGGGAGACTAATGAAAAACTGTTTTTT | CASSPGETNEKLFF
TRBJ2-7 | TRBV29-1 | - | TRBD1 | TGCAGCGTTGTAAACAGGGGGCCCGCGGAGCAGTACTTC | CSVVNRGPAEQYF
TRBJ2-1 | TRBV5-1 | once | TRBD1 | TGCGCCAGCAGCTTAGGGACAGGACCCTCCTACAATGAGCAGTTCTTC | CASSLGTGPSYNEQFF
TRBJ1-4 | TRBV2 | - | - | TGTGCCAGCAGTGGCGGGAGAGGCCTTGAGGAAAAACTGTTTTTT | CASSGGRGLEEKLFF
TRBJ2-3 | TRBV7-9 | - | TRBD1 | TGTGCCAGCAGCTTAGAGGGACAGACGAGCACAGATACGCAGTATTTT | CASSLEGQTSTDTQYF
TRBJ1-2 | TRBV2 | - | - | TGTGCCAGCAGTCTGGAGTATGGCTACACCTTC | CASSLEYGYTF
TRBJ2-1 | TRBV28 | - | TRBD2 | TGTGCCAGCAGTATGGGAGGGGTCAGCGGGAGGCACGATGAGCAGTTCTTC | CASSMGGVSGRHDEQFF